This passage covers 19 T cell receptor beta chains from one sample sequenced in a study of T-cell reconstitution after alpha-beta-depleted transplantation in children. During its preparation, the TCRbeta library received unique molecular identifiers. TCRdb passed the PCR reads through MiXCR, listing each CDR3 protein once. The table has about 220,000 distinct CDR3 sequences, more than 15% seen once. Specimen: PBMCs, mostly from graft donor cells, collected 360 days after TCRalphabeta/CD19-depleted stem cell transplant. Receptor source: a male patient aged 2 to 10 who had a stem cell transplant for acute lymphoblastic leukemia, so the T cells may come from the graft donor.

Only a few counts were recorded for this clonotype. Here the CDR3 reads CASSSIMVGNEQYF. The DNA for the CDR3 is TGTGCCAGCAGCTCTATAATGGTCGGGAATGAGCAGTACTTC. The rearrangement joins TRBV7-8 to TRBJ2-7; maybe TRBD2 (5 bases). The CDR3 sequence is 14 residues long. V was trimmed by 4 bases and J by 7 bases, leaving 17 bases between them. Germline assignment: CDR1 SGHVS and CDR2 FQNEAQ.

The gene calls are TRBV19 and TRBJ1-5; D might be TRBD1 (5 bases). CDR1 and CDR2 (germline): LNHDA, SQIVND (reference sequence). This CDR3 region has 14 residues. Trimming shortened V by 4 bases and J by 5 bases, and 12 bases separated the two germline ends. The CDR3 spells CASSNPWDYQPQHF. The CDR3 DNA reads TGTGCCAGTAGTAACCCCTGGGACTATCAGCCCCAGCATTTT.

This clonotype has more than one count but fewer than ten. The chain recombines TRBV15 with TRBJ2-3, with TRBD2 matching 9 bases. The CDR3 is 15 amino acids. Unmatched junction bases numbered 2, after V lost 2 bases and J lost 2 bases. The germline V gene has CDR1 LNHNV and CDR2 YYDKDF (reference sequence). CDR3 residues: CATSRLAGITDTQYF. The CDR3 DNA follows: TGTGCCACCAGCAGACTAGCGGGGATCACAGATACGCAGTATTTT. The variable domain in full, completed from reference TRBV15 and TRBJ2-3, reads DAMVIQNPRYQVTQFGKPVTLSCSQTLNHNVMYWYQQKSSQAPKLLFHYYDKDFNNEADTPDNFQSRRPNTSFCFLDIRSPGLGDTAMYLCATSRLAGITDTQYFGPGTRLTVL.

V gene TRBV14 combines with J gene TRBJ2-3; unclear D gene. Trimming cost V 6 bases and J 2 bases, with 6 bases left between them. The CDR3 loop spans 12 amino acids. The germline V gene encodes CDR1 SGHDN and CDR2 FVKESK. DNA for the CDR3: TGTGCCAGCAGGCAGTCCACAGATACGCAGTATTTT. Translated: CASRQSTDTQYF.

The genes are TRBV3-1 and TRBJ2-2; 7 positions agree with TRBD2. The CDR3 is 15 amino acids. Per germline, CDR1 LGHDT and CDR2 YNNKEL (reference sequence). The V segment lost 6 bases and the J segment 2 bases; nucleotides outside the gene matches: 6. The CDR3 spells CASSRIAGNTGELFF. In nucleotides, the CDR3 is TGTGCCAGCAGTCGAATAGCGGGTAACACCGGGGAGCTGTTTTTT.

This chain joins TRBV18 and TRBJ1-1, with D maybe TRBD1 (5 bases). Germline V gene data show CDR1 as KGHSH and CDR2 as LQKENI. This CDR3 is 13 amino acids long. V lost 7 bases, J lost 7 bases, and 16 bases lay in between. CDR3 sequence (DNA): TGTGCCAGCTTCCCCGGGGCGAGGGGTGAAGCTTTCTTT. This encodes CASFPGARGEAFF.

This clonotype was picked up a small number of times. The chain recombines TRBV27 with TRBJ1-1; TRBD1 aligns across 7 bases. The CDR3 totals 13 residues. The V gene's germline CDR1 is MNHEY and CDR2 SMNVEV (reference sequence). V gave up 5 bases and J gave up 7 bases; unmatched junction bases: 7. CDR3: CASSVDRRGEAFF. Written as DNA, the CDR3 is TGTGCCAGCAGTGTGGACAGGAGAGGTGAAGCTTTCTTT.

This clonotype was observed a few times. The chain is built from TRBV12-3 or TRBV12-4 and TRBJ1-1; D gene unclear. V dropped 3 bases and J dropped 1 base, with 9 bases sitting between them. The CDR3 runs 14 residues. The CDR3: CASSLEGKNTEAFF. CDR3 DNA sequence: TGTGCCAGCAGTTTGGAGGGTAAGAACACTGAAGCTTTCTTT.

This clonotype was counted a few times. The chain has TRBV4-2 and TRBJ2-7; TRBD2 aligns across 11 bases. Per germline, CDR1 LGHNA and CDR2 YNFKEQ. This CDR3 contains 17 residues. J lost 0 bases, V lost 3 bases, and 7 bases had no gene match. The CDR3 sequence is CASSHAPGTSGSYEQYF. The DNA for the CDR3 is TGTGCCAGCAGCCATGCCCCCGGGACTAGCGGCTCCTACGAGCAGTACTTC.

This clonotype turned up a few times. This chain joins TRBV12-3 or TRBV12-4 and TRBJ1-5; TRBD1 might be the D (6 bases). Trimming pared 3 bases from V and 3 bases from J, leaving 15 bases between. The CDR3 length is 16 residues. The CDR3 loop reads CASSFRRQVVNQPQHF. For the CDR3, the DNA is TGTGCCAGCAGTTTCCGCAGACAGGTCGTCAATCAGCCCCAGCATTTT.

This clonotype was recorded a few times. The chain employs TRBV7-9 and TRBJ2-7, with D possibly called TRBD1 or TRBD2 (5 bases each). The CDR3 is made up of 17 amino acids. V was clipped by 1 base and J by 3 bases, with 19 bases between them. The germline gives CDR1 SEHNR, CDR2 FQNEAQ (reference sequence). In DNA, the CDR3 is TGTGCCAGCAGCTTAGGTTACGGGACGCTCTCGATCTACGAGCAGTACTTC. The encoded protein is CASSLGYGTLSIYEQYF.

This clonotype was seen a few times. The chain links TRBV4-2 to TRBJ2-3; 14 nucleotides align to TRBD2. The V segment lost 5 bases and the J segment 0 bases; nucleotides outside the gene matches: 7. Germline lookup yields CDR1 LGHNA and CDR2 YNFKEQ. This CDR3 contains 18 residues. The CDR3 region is CASSEGLAGGSSTDTQYF. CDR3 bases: TGTGCCAGCAGCGAAGGACTAGCGGGGGGTTCTAGCACAGATACGCAGTATTTT.

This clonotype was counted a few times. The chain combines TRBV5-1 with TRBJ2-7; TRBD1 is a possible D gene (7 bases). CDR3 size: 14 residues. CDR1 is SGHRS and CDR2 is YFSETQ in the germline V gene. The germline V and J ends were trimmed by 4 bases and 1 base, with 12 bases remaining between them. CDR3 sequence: CASSRGTESYEQYF. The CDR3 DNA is TGCGCCAGCAGCCGCGGGACAGAGTCCTACGAGCAGTACTTC.

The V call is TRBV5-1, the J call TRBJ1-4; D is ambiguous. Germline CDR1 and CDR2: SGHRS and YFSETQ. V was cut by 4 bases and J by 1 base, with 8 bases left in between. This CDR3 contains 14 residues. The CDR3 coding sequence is TGCGCCAGCAGCGTCTTGGGAACTAATGAAAAACTGTTTTTT. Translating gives CASSVLGTNEKLFF.

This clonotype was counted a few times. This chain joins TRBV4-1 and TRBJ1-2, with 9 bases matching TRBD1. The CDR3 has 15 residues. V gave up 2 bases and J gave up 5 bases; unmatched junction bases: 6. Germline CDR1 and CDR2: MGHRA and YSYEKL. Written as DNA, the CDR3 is TGCGCCAGCAGCCAAACGACAGGGGGACGGTATGGCTACACCTTC. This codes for CASSQTTGGRYGYTF.

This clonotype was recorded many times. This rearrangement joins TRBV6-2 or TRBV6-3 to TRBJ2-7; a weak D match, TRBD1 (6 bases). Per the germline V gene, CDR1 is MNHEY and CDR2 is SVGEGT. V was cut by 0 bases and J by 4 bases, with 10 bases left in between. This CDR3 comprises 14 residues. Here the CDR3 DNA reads TGTGCCAGCAGTTACTCTGGACAGCCTTACGAGCAGTACTTC. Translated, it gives CASSYSGQPYEQYF.

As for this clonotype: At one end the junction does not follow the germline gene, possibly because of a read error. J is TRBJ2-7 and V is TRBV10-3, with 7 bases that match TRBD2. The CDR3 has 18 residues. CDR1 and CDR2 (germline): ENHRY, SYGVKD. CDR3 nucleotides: TGTGCCATCAATGAGAGAGCCGGGACTACTTTTTTTATTTACGAGCAGTACTTC. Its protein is CAINERAGTTFFIYEQYF.

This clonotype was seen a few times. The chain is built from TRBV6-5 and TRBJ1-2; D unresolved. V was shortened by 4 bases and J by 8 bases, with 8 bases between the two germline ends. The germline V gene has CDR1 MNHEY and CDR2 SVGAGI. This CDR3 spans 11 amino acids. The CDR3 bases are TGTGCCAGCAGTTCGGAGACGGGCTACACCTTC. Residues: CASSSETGYTF.

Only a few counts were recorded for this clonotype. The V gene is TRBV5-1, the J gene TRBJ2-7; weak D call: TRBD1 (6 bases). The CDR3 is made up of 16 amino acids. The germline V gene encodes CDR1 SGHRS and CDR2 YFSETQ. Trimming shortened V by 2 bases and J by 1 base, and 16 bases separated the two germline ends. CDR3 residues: CASSLDRSSASYEQYF. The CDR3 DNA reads TGCGCCAGCAGCTTAGACAGGAGCTCCGCGTCCTACGAGCAGTACTTC.